This T cell receptor (beta chain) was identified in a study of T cells in Graves' hyperthyroidism and ophthalmopathy. V was pared by 1 base and J by 5 bases, with 18 bases between. Germline CDR1 LGHDT, CDR2 YNNKEL (reference sequence). The CDR3 contains 17 residues. This clonotype was seen ten or more times. RNA transcripts were the template for amplifying TCR beta CDR3 regions. TCR CDR3 underwent first-round RT-PCR with the HTBI primer set. Each CDR3 protein is one row after TCRdb ran MiXCR on the multiplex PCR reads. The sample contains around 350,000 distinct CDR3 sequences, roughly 15% of which appear only once. It was uncontrolled infection, other autoimmune disease, pregnancy or lactation that excluded patients. Diagnoses used clinical symptoms, serum thyroxine and TRAb, thyroid ultrasound and orbital computed tomography.

The rearrangement uses TRBV3-1 and TRBJ2-1, with a possible D match to TRBD1 (6 bases). Sequenced sample: blood. The sequence was collected from a woman in her twenties or thirties with Graves' ophthalmopathy. CDR3 nucleotides: TGTGCCAGCAGCCAAGGGATCAGCGACAGGCGAAACAATGAGCAGTTCTTC. The encoded protein is CASSQGISDRRNNEQFF.